This TCR beta chain was identified during a study of blood T cell repertoires in COVID-19. The data were produced by immunoSEQ multiplex PCR, yet TCRdb's version contains in-frame clones alone and is incomplete. The table lists roughly 500,000 clones, roughly nine tenths of them singletons. This clone was counted a few times. Each participant's cohort was designated according to participant-reported clinical history. Germline CDR1 reads SGHNT; CDR2 reads YYREEE (reference sequence). The CDR3 extends over 15 amino acids. V gave up 2 bases and J gave up 1 base, with 10 bases separating them. Sequencing used PBMCs or T cells enriched from blood (not recorded which). This sequence joins TRBV5-4 and TRBJ2-1; a possible D gene is TRBD2 (5 bases). The receptor's source is a woman aged 60-75 years who had recovered from COVID-19. This CDR3 is CASSFPRASYNEQFF. Here the CDR3 DNA reads TGTGCCAGCAGCTTCCCGCGGGCATCCTACAATGAGCAGTTCTTC.